What follows are 17 T cell receptor beta chains derived from one specimen sequenced in a study of blood T cell repertoires in COVID-19. Clones were read by immunoSEQ multiplex PCR, and TCRdb kept only the in-frame ones, dropping some. The sample contains about 220,000 clones, 80% of which appear only once. Input material: peripheral blood. The receptor set was obtained from a woman aged 70-85 years with acute or convalescent COVID-19.

This clone was seen a few times. V gene TRBV7-2 combines with J gene TRBJ2-3; no reliable D call. The V gene's germline CDR1 is SGHTA and CDR2 FQGNSA. The CDR3 sequence is 13 residues long. With 4 bases removed from V and 6 bases from J, the gap between germline ends came to 11 bases. CDR3 nucleotide sequence: TGTGCCAGCAGCTGGAATTCCAGGGATACGCAGTATTTT. It translates to CASSWNSRDTQYF.

V and J are TRBV24-1 and TRBJ2-6; 10 nucleotides match TRBD1. Germline CDR1 reads KGHDR; CDR2 reads SFDVKD. This CDR3 comprises 17 residues. The J segment lost 3 bases and the V segment lost 3 bases, leaving 4 bases of the junction unmatched. In nucleotides, the CDR3 is TGTGCCACCAGTGATGCGACAGGGGGCAGTGGGGCCAACGTCCTGACTTTC. The encoded protein is CATSDATGGSGANVLTF.

This clone was counted only a few times. V usage is TRBV10-3 and J usage is TRBJ1-4; D is perhaps TRBD1 (6 bases). This CDR3 is 13 amino acids long. The V gene's germline CDR1 is ENHRY and CDR2 SYGVKD. Trimming took off 8 bases at V and 4 bases at J, with 11 bases between the two ends. The chain's CDR3 is CAIGGGSNEKLFF. Here the CDR3 DNA reads TGTGCCATCGGGGGGGGCAGTAATGAAAAACTGTTTTTT.

The chain recombines TRBV6-5 with TRBJ2-5; D is ambiguous. CDR1 MNHEY and CDR2 SVGAGI come from the germline V gene. The CDR3 consists of 15 residues. Trimming stripped 5 bases from V and 2 bases from J, with 15 bases between. CDR3 bases: TGTGCCAGCAGTAAAAGCATCACTTTTCAAGAGACCCAGTACTTC. Translated, it gives CASSKSITFQETQYF.

The chain has TRBV6-5 and TRBJ1-2; D not resolved. V was trimmed by 4 bases and J by 0 bases, leaving 9 bases between them. Germline V gene sequence: CDR1 MNHEY, CDR2 SVGAGI. This CDR3 spans 14 amino acids. CDR3 region: CASSSFIANYGYTF. The CDR3 DNA follows: TGTGCCAGCAGTTCGTTCATAGCTAACTATGGCTACACCTTC.

The chain combines TRBV10-1 with TRBJ1-2, with D unresolved. Germline CDR1 WNHNN, CDR2 SYGVQD (reference sequence). The CDR3 consists of 13 residues. The V and J ends lost 2 bases and 6 bases respectively, with 10 bases between them. The CDR3 region has the DNA TGCGCCAGCAGTGAGAATCTACAGAATGGCTACACCTTC. It is translated as CASSENLQNGYTF.

V is TRBV5-1 and J is TRBJ2-7; 8 positions agree with TRBD1. Per germline, CDR1 SGHRS and CDR2 YFSETQ. The CDR3 contains 13 residues. J lost 6 bases, V lost 4 bases, and 6 bases had no gene match. The CDR3 DNA follows: TGCGCCAGCAGCCAATTGACAGGGGTCGAGCAGTACTTC. It specifies CASSQLTGVEQYF.

CDR3 loop: CASSQAGTSIVETQYF. The CDR3 DNA is TGCGCCAGCAGCCAAGCCGGGACTAGCATAGTGGAGACCCAGTACTTC. The chain is built from TRBV4-3 and TRBJ2-5; 9 bases line up with TRBD2. Germline CDR1 is LGHNA and CDR2 is YSLEER. V shed 1 base and J 5 bases; nucleotides not matched to a gene: 8. The CDR3 sequence is 16 residues long.

V usage is TRBV11-3 and J usage is TRBJ2-5, with TRBD2 matching over 10 bases. This CDR3 region has 15 residues. V was pared by 5 bases and J by 3 bases, with 6 bases of the junction left unmatched. Germline V gene lookup returns CDR1 SGHNT and CDR2 YENEEA. CDR3 loop: CASSKSGTSEETQYF. In DNA, the CDR3 is TGTGCCAGCAGCAAGTCCGGGACTAGCGAAGAGACCCAGTACTTC.

V and J are TRBV5-1 and TRBJ1-1; D is undetermined. Germline loops: CDR1 SGHRS, CDR2 YFSETQ. The length of the CDR3 is 15 residues. Trimming took 3 bases from V and 7 from J, leaving 19 bases between them. CDR3 DNA sequence: TGCGCCAGCAGCTCGGGGAGTTCTTCTGGCAGTGAAGCTTTCTTT. It specifies CASSSGSSSGSEAFF.

This clone has just a few counts. The V gene is TRBV24-1, the J gene TRBJ2-2, with D possibly being TRBD1 (6 bases). The CDR3 length is 13 residues. With 7 bases removed from V and 8 bases from J, the gap between germline ends came to 13 bases. Germline assignment: CDR1 KGHDR and CDR2 SFDVKD. CDR3 region: CATRGALPGELFF. The CDR3 nucleotides read TGTGCCACCAGGGGGGCCCTCCCAGGGGAGCTGTTTTTT.

This chain joins TRBV3-1 (or the pseudogene TRBV3-2) and TRBJ2-2; TRBD1 aligns across 7 bases. Per the germline V gene, CDR1 is LGHDT and CDR2 is YNNKEL (reference sequence). This CDR3 region has 17 residues. J gave up 6 bases and V 2 bases, and 12 bases lay outside the gene matches. Here the CDR3 reads CASSQSLTGVIPGELFF. The CDR3 region has the DNA TGTGCCAGCAGCCAATCTCTCACAGGGGTTATCCCCGGGGAGCTGTTTTTT.

The rearrangement uses TRBV25-1 and TRBJ2-1; possible D gene TRBD1, 5 bases. The CDR3 is 11 amino acids. CDR1 and CDR2 (germline): MGHDK, SYGVNS. With 8 bases removed from V and 9 bases from J, the gap between germline ends came to 11 bases. CDR3 loop: CASESRGEQFF. The CDR3 nucleotides read TGTGCCAGCGAGTCTAGGGGTGAGCAGTTCTTC.

The chain links TRBV5-8 to TRBJ2-5, with D perhaps TRBD1 (5 bases). Per germline, CDR1 SGHTS and CDR2 YDEGEE. The CDR3 is 16 residues long. V lost 1 base to trimming and J lost 3 bases, with 16 bases between them. Here the CDR3 DNA reads TGTGCCAGCAGCTTGTACGTCGGTGGCAGGGAAGAGACCCAGTACTTC. This encodes CASSLYVGGREETQYF.

The rearrangement joins TRBV15 to TRBJ2-1; 7 bases agree with TRBD2. Per germline, CDR1 LNHNV and CDR2 YYDKDF (reference sequence). V shed 0 bases, J shed 7 bases, and the junction held 9 bases outside the gene matches. There are 16 residues in the CDR3. The CDR3 region has the DNA TGTGCCACCAGCAGAGAGAAAGCGGGGACCTTTAATGAGCAGTTCTTC. Encoded protein: CATSREKAGTFNEQFF.

V is TRBV9 and J is TRBJ2-1, with D unresolved. Trimming stripped 3 bases from V and 1 base from J, with 17 bases between. Germline-derived CDR1 and CDR2 are SGDLS and YYNGEE. The CDR3 is 17 residues long. DNA for the CDR3: TGTGCCAGCAGCGCCCTTTTTGGCCAAGAATCCTACAATGAGCAGTTCTTC. Protein: CASSALFGQESYNEQFF.

CDR3 in DNA: TGTGCCAGCAGCTACCCCCCTCGAGAGGAGCAGTTCTTC. This codes for CASSYPPREEQFF. The V gene is TRBV5-6, the J gene TRBJ2-1; D gene ambiguous. CDR3 length: 13 residues. Germline V CDR1 and CDR2: SGHDT, YYEEEE. Trimming left V 3 bases short and J 10 bases short, with 14 bases between.